Below are 28 T cell receptor beta chains sequenced from a single sample in a study of blood T cell repertoires in COVID-19. Using immunoSEQ multiplex PCR, the repertoire was profiled, and TCRdb retains in-frame clones only, with some absent. The data contain around 250,000 clones, 75% to 90% of them singletons. The sequencing input was PBMCs or T cells enriched from blood (not recorded which). The source of these receptors is a woman in her 30s who had recovered from COVID-19.

The chain recombines TRBV15 with TRBJ1-4; TRBD1 might be the D (5 bases). CDR1 LNHNV and CDR2 YYDKDF come from the germline V gene (reference sequence). The CDR3 runs to 15 residues. V was trimmed by 0 bases and J by 7 bases, leaving 12 bases between them. The CDR3 sequence is CATSRDVPRGEKLFF. The CDR3 DNA reads TGTGCCACCAGCAGAGATGTACCTAGGGGTGAAAAACTGTTTTTT.

The rearrangement joins TRBV27 to TRBJ1-6; TRBD1 agrees at 7 bases. The germline gives CDR1 MNHEY, CDR2 SMNVEV (reference sequence). CDR3 size: 13 residues. Trimming took 3 bases from V and 10 from J; bases not matched to a gene: 3. For the CDR3, the DNA is TGTGCCAGCAGTTTGACAGGGTCCTCACCCCTCCACTTT. Protein sequence: CASSLTGSSPLHF.

This clone has a single count. The chain combines TRBV7-2 with TRBJ1-1; 8 nucleotides agree with TRBD1. V was clipped by 0 bases and J by 6 bases; unmatched bases: 6. Germline CDR1 reads SGHTA; CDR2 reads FQGNSA. The CDR3 consists of 15 residues. The CDR3 region has the DNA TGTGCCAGCAGCTTAGCCCTTAGGACAGGGTCTGAAGCTTTCTTT. Protein: CASSLALRTGSEAFF.

The V gene is TRBV29-1, the J gene TRBJ1-2, with TRBD1 matching over 8 bases. V lost 3 bases, J lost 8 bases, and 8 bases stayed unmatched. CDR1 is SQVTM and CDR2 is ANQGSEA in the germline V gene. This CDR3 has 13 amino acids. DNA for the CDR3: TGCAGCGTTGACGGACAGGGTTGGTCGGGCTACACCTTC. Translated, it gives CSVDGQGWSGYTF.

The V and J genes are TRBV7-2 and TRBJ1-1; D is unresolved. Looked up from germline, CDR1 is SGHTA and CDR2 is FQGNSA. The CDR3 is 16 amino acids. V was cut by 2 bases and J by 1 base, with 14 bases left in between. The CDR3 sequence is CASSLMTSRGNTEAFF. For the CDR3, the DNA is TGTGCCAGCAGCTTAATGACCTCCCGGGGGAACACTGAAGCTTTCTTT. The full variable domain, with the rest looked up from reference TRBV7-2 and TRBJ1-1, is GAGVSQSPSNKVTEKGKDVELRCDPISGHTALYWYRQSLGQGLEFLIYFQGNSAPDKSGLPSDRFSAERTGGSVSTLTIQRTQQEDSAVYLCASSLMTSRGNTEAFFGQGTRLTVV.

This chain links TRBV27 with TRBJ1-5, with 7 bases aligning to TRBD1. Unmatched junction bases numbered 2, after V lost 4 bases and J lost 5 bases. This CDR3 comprises 13 residues. The germline CDR1 and CDR2 sequences are MNHEY and SMNVEV (reference sequence). Here the CDR3 reads CASSWTGDQPQHF. The CDR3 coding sequence is TGTGCCAGCAGTTGGACAGGCGATCAGCCCCAGCATTTT.

The J gene is TRBJ1-2, the V gene TRBV30; D unresolved. Germline CDR1 reads GTSNPN; CDR2 reads SVGIG (reference sequence). There are 14 residues in the CDR3. Trimming pared 3 bases from V and 1 base from J, leaving 12 bases between. Here the CDR3 DNA reads TGTGCCTGGAGCGAAATCGAGAATAACTATGGCTACACCTTC. Protein product: CAWSEIENNYGYTF. Combining the CDR3 with reference TRBV30 and TRBJ1-2 gives the whole variable domain SQTIHQWPATLVQPVGSPLSLECTVEGTSNPNLYWYRQAAGRGLQLLFYSVGIGQISSEVPQNLSASRPQDRQFILSSKKLLLSDSGFYLCAWSEIENNYGYTFGSGTRLTVV.

The V gene is TRBV5-5, the J gene TRBJ2-2; 9 bases fit TRBD1. Per the germline V gene, CDR1 is SGHKS and CDR2 is YYEKEE (reference sequence). With 1 base clipped from V and 3 bases from J, the junction kept 1 base outside the gene matches. This CDR3 is built from 15 residues. The CDR3 DNA reads TGTGCCAGCAGCTTGAGGACAGGGGACACCGGGGAGCTGTTTTTT. Translated, it gives CASSLRTGDTGELFF.

The chain recombines TRBV7-2 with TRBJ1-5; D perhaps matches TRBD1 (6 bases). The V end lost 1 base, the J end lost 4 bases, and 8 bases lay between the germline ends. This CDR3 is 14 amino acids long. Germline-derived CDR1 and CDR2 are SGHTA and FQGNSA. The CDR3, as DNA: TGTGCCAGCAGCTTAGTCGGACAGAATCAGCCCCAGCATTTT. As protein: CASSLVGQNQPQHF.

This clone was counted a few times. The J gene is TRBJ2-1, the V gene TRBV3-1 (or the pseudogene TRBV3-2), with 8 positions matching TRBD2. Germline CDR1 reads LGHDT; CDR2 reads YNNKEL (reference sequence). V lost 0 bases to trimming and J lost 3 bases; unmatched junction nucleotides: 4. CDR3 size: 16 residues. CDR3: CASSQEQAGDYNEQFF. As DNA, the CDR3 is TGTGCCAGCAGCCAAGAGCAAGCGGGAGACTACAATGAGCAGTTCTTC.

This clone was seen just once. V usage is TRBV5-4 and J usage is TRBJ2-1; the D gene is possibly TRBD1 (5 bases). The CDR3 spans 18 residues. Trimming left V 6 bases short and J 9 bases short, with 31 bases between. CDR1 SGHNT and CDR2 YYREEE come from the germline V gene (reference sequence). The CDR3 region has the DNA TGTGCCAGCACCCAAACTCAAGGGGCTCACAGACAAAATAGTGAGCAGTTCTTC. Its protein product is CASTQTQGAHRQNSEQFF.

The chain joins TRBV5-5 to TRBJ1-4; TRBD1 matches 7 bases. The trim removed 6 bases at V and 5 bases at J, leaving 10 bases unmatched. The CDR3 is 15 residues long. Germline V lookup: CDR1 SGHKS, CDR2 YYEKEE (reference sequence). The CDR3 loop reads CASNSRTGPNEKLFF. For the CDR3, the DNA is TGTGCCAGCAACTCTAGGACAGGTCCCAATGAAAAACTGTTTTTT.

This clone was detected only once. The genes are TRBV27 and TRBJ2-1, with 8 bases identical to TRBD2. The ends lost 6 bases at V and 9 bases at J; junction bases unmatched: 4. Germline loops: CDR1 MNHEY, CDR2 SMNVEV (reference sequence). CDR3 length: 12 amino acids. The CDR3 DNA sequence: TGTGCCAGCAGGGGGGCGGGGGGTGAGCAGTTCTTC. Residues: CASRGAGGEQFF.

This sequence joins TRBV28 and TRBJ1-2; D may be TRBD1 (5 bases). Germline CDR1 and CDR2: MDHEN and SYDVKM. The CDR3 is 14 amino acids. Trimming took 5 bases from V and 2 from J, leaving 12 bases between them. The CDR3 protein is CASSRQLLNYGYTF. CDR3 nucleotides: TGTGCCAGCAGTCGACAGCTGCTGAACTATGGCTACACCTTC.

The rearrangement links TRBV12-3 or TRBV12-4 to TRBJ2-3; no clear D gene. Trimming shortened V by 5 bases and J by 6 bases, and 9 bases separated the two germline ends. The CDR3 consists of 12 residues. The CDR3 reads CASSHPVDTQYF. The CDR3, as DNA: TGTGCCAGCAGTCACCCGGTCGATACGCAGTATTTT.

The J gene is TRBJ1-2, the V gene TRBV30, with D perhaps matching TRBD1 (6 bases). Trimming removed 3 bases at V and 0 bases at J, with 23 bases between. The germline gives CDR1 GTSNPN, CDR2 SVGIG (reference sequence). The CDR3 spans 18 residues. The CDR3 sequence: CAWRGGGASQNPNYGYTF. The DNA of the CDR3 is TGTGCCTGGAGAGGGGGAGGGGCCAGCCAGAACCCTAACTATGGCTACACCTTC.

The chain couples TRBV28 to TRBJ1-2; D might be TRBD1 (5 bases). CDR3 size: 17 residues. Germline V gives CDR1 MDHEN, CDR2 SYDVKM. V gave up 8 bases and J gave up 5 bases, with 27 bases separating them. Here the CDR3 reads CASSTRGEFRFAYGYTF. For the CDR3, the DNA is TGTGCCAGCTCTACCCGGGGGGAATTCCGATTTGCTTATGGCTACACCTTC.

This chain uses TRBV18 with TRBJ2-3, with 8 bases matching TRBD1. J gave up 1 base and V 4 bases, and 1 base lay outside the gene matches. The CDR3 loop spans 14 amino acids. In germline, CDR1 is KGHSH, CDR2 LQKENI. The CDR3 region has the DNA TGTGCCAGCTCACGACAGGGGCGCACAGATACGCAGTATTTT. This sequence encodes CASSRQGRTDTQYF.

This chain joins TRBV18 and TRBJ1-2; D not certain. Germline V gives CDR1 KGHSH, CDR2 LQKENI. This CDR3 has 14 residues. The ends were cut back, 3 bases at V and 2 bases at J, with 10 bases in the middle. The CDR3 loop is CASSPQRENYGYTF. In nucleotides, the CDR3 is TGTGCCAGCTCACCGCAGAGGGAGAACTATGGCTACACCTTC.

V usage is TRBV29-1 and J usage is TRBJ1-1; a possible D gene is TRBD1 (5 bases). Germline V CDR1 and CDR2: SQVTM, ANQGSEA. Trimming removed 0 bases from V and 3 bases from J, with 8 bases in between. The CDR3 is 13 residues long. This CDR3 reads CSVEDGGYTEAFF. CDR3 DNA: TGCAGCGTTGAAGATGGGGGGTACACTGAAGCTTTCTTT.

The chain's CDR3 is CASSISVTSGNTIYF. Here the CDR3 DNA reads TGTGCCAGTTCCATATCAGTGACATCTGGAAACACCATATATTTT. The chain links TRBV19 to TRBJ1-3; D uncertain. CDR1 and CDR2 from the germline V gene are LNHDA and SQIVND (reference sequence). Trimming took off 8 bases at V and 1 base at J, with 15 bases between the two ends. This CDR3 comprises 15 residues.

The chain recombines TRBV30 with TRBJ2-7; tentatively, D is TRBD2 (6 bases). V shed 6 bases and J shed 3 bases, with 6 bases lying between them. The germline CDR1 and CDR2 sequences are GTSNPN and SVGIG (reference sequence). This CDR3 spans 10 amino acids. The chain's CDR3 is CACGGYEQYF. CDR3 DNA sequence: TGTGCCTGCGGGGGCTACGAGCAGTACTTC.

V gene TRBV27 combines with J gene TRBJ1-1, with D tentatively TRBD1 (5 bases). Trimming left V 1 base short and J 0 bases short, with 9 bases between. There are 15 residues in the CDR3. Germline loops: CDR1 MNHEY, CDR2 SMNVEV (reference sequence). In DNA form, the CDR3 reads TGTGCCAGCAGTTTATACGCAGGGATGAACACTGAAGCTTTCTTT. Translated, it gives CASSLYAGMNTEAFF.

The gene calls are TRBV4-1 and TRBJ2-7, with TRBD2 matching 12 bases. This CDR3 is 15 amino acids long. The J segment lost 7 bases and the V segment lost 1 base, leaving 5 bases of the junction unmatched. The V gene's germline CDR1 is MGHRA and CDR2 YSYEKL. CDR3 nucleotide sequence: TGCGCCAGCAGCCAAGGGCTAGCGGGAGGGTGGGAGCAGTACTTC. This codes for CASSQGLAGGWEQYF.

The V and J genes are TRBV10-3 and TRBJ2-3, with 10 positions matching TRBD2. The CDR3 totals 16 residues. Unmatched junction bases numbered 10, after V lost 10 bases and J lost 0 bases. Germline loops: CDR1 ENHRY, CDR2 SYGVKD. The CDR3 loop is CATDHLAGVSTDTQYF. For the CDR3, the DNA is TGTGCCACCGATCACCTAGCGGGAGTGAGCACAGATACGCAGTATTTT.

This sequence joins TRBV28 and TRBJ1-5; TRBD1 agrees at 7 bases. CDR1 and CDR2 from the germline V gene are MDHEN and SYDVKM. With V trimmed by 2 bases and J by 0 bases, 7 bases remained unmatched. CDR3 size: 17 residues. CDR3 amino acids: CASSLRTGSDSNQPQHF. The CDR3 nucleotides are TGTGCCAGCAGTTTAAGGACAGGTAGTGATAGCAATCAGCCCCAGCATTTT.

This chain joins TRBV6-1 and TRBJ2-7; 10 bases align to TRBD2. Germline V gene data show CDR1 as MNHNS and CDR2 as SASEGT. V dropped 3 bases and J dropped 1; count of bases not matched to a gene: 6. CDR3 length: 16 residues. DNA of the CDR3: TGTGCCAGCAGTGAGAGGGTAGCGGGAGGTTCCTACGAGCAGTACTTC. It specifies CASSERVAGGSYEQYF.

The V gene is TRBV28, the J gene TRBJ2-1; 14 nucleotides agree with TRBD2. The CDR3 loop spans 16 amino acids. CDR1 MDHEN and CDR2 SYDVKM come from the germline V gene. Trimming cost V 6 bases and J 6 bases; bases outside gene matches: 7. CDR3: CASRVGLAGGLNEQFF. Here the CDR3 DNA reads TGTGCCAGCAGAGTCGGACTAGCGGGAGGCCTCAATGAGCAGTTCTTC. Supplemented by reference TRBV28 and TRBJ2-1, the full variable domain reads DVKVTQSSRYLVKRTGEKVFLECVQDMDHENMFWYRQDPGLGLRLIYFSYDVKMKEKGDIPEGYSVSREKKERFSLILESASTNQTSMYLCASRVGLAGGLNEQFFGPGTRLTVL.